This T cell receptor beta chain was profiled in a study of blood T cell repertoires in COVID-19. The overall study: Some COVID-19 samples were acute and others convalescent; all came from the United States, Italy and Spain.

J lost 3 bases, V lost 1 base, and 5 bases had no gene match. The CDR3 contains 16 residues. In germline, CDR1 is SGHVS, CDR2 FNYEAQ. In the authors' workflow: Nucleated cell counts were estimated from reference gene primer amplification. The method was immunoSEQ multiplex PCR; TCRdb's version includes in-frame clones alone and lacks a portion of them. V and J calls plus clone size are reproduced from that table; the DNA served to infer D and trimming. The sample yields more than 20,000 clones, about 91% seen once. The source of this sequence is a man aged 65 to 85 with acute or convalescent COVID-19. Sequenced: peripheral blood. V gene TRBV7-6 combines with J gene TRBJ2-1; 8 bases map to TRBD2. The DNA of the CDR3 is TGTGCCAGCAGCTTAGGCGCGGGAGGACTCTACAATGAGCAGTTCTTC. Translating it yields CASSLGAGGLYNEQFF.